This entry describes one T cell receptor (beta chain). What antigen it recognizes has not been identified. No base-level quality is on record; no much larger clone is a single base apart. This entry comes from a study of blood T cell repertoires in COVID-19 (dated by TCRdb to the early 2020s). For the wider study: The collaborator samples originated in the United States, Italy and Spain and spanned the acute and convalescent phases of COVID-19. The prospective study material was composed of cDNA or gDNA derived from T cells, B-cell-depleted T cells, or PBMCs. Subjects who had been exposed to COVID-19, were actively infected with it, or had recovered from it provided the deeply sampled blood TCRbeta repertoires that made up the dataset. The repertoires were released in a freely available public database meant as a resource for research on the immune response to SARS-CoV-2. Samples came from the ongoing ImmuneRACE study (first 160 participants) plus 1,254 subjects from 6 global collaborators. Sample metadata almost always included a de-identified subject ID, COVID-19 status, age in years and sex. Where available, HLA class I and class II types were taken from metadata supplied by the sample provider and were not determined by assay-based typing.

The immunoSEQ Assay, a bias-controlled multiplex PCR, was used to amplify TCRbeta CDR3 regions from genomic DNA. The study's own analysis went as follows. The number of nucleated cells in each sample was estimated by amplification of reference gene primers within the assay. To quantify the absolute abundance of each unique TCRbeta CDR3 rearrangement, sequence reads were collapsed and filtered. Productive Simpson clonality was computed per sample as the square root of Simpson's diversity index over productive rearrangements. Not all clones reach the TCRdb copy of this immuneACCESS table, which keeps in-frame sequences only. Checked studies attribute under half of the gap to unresolved V genes and leave the rest unexplained. The D gene and trimming were derived from the DNA, and the V and J assignments and clone size from that table. This sample is represented by some 120,000 clones; approximately 80% of them were singletons. Together, the top ten hold about 17% of the sample.

Collaborating institutions collected whole blood in K2EDTA tubes following their own protocols. For TCRbeta analysis, collaborator samples were shipped as frozen whole blood, as isolated PBMCs, or as DNA extracted from either sample type. Results the study describes overall, beyond this receptor: The quantity of clinical and demographic metadata differed by source and by participant and was supplied without curation.

The material sequenced was peripheral blood. This sequence originates from a woman aged 45-60 years with acute or convalescent COVID-19.

The CDR3 region reads CASSSEISSTDTQYF. The nucleotide sequence is given as TGTGCCAGCAGCTCGGAGATTTCCTCCACAGATACGCAGTATTTT. The sequence links TRBV5-4 to TRBJ2-3; the D gene is not confidently resolved. V drops 3 bases and J drops 2 bases, leaving 13 bases in between. The germline V gene (reference sequence) provides CDR1 SGHNT and CDR2 YYREEE. The CDR3 runs 15 amino acids, cysteine and phenylalanine included. Just CDR3 DNA is preserved here, 45 bases in frame from base 1. Extended through the reference TRBV5-4 and TRBJ2-3 proteins, this CDR3 yields the full variable domain: ETGVTQSPTHLIKTRGQQVTLRCSSQSGHNTVSWYQQALGQGPQFIFQYYREEENGRGNFPPRFSGLQFPNYSSELNVNALELDDSALYLCASSSEISSTDTQYFGPGTRLTVL.